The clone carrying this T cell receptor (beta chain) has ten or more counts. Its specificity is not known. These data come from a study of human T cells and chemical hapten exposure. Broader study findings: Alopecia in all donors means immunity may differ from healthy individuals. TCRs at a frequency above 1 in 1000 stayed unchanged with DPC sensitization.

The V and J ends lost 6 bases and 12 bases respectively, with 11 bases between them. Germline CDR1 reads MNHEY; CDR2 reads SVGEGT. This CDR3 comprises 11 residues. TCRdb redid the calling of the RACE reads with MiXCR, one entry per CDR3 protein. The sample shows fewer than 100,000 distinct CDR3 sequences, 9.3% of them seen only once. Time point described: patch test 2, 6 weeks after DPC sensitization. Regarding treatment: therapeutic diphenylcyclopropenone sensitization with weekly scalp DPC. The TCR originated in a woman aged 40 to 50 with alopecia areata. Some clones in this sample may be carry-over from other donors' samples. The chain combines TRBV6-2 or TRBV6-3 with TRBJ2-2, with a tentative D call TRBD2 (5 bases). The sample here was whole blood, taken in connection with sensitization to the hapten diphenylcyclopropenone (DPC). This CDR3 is CASRDRTQLFF. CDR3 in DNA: TGTGCCAGCAGAGATCGGACTCAGCTGTTTTTT.